This TCR beta chain comes out of a study of vaccination and CD4 T cells after COVID-19. The CDR3 is 14 residues long. Germline V gene lookup returns CDR1 MNHEY and CDR2 SMNVEV (reference sequence). The V gene lost 6 bases and the J gene lost 1 base, with 10 bases spanning the gap. Study-wide results and limits: Within the convalescent patients, spike mono-reactivity was found in 304 of 307 vaccine-specific clones.

Oncomine TCR Beta short-read sequencing was applied to DNA from cultured CD4+ T cells. Researchers extracted genomic DNA from CD4+ T cells that had been cultured. TCRdb re-called the PCR reads with MiXCR, one entry per CDR3 protein. The data contain fewer than 20,000 distinct CDR3 sequences, less than 65% of them singletons. Treatment meaning: roughly ten-day PBMC culture with coronavirus spike peptide pools or control peptides (ViraFEST assay). Regarding this clonotype: The antigen is not known.

Sequenced material: CD4+ T cells from blood, cultured in vitro. The sequence derives from a human donor who had recovered from COVID-19. This chain joins TRBV27 and TRBJ1-5; weak D call: TRBD1 (6 bases). CDR3 in amino acids: CASRAGTSNQPQHF. The DNA for the CDR3 is TGTGCCAGCAGGGCCGGGACAAGCAATCAGCCCCAGCATTTT.